This TCR beta chain was recorded in a study of T-cell reconstitution after alpha-beta-depleted transplantation in children. The V and J ends lost 2 bases and 5 bases respectively, with 13 bases between them. The CDR3 runs 13 residues. Germline loops: CDR1 SQVTM, CDR2 ANQGSEA. Unique molecular identifiers were built into the TCRbeta library. TCRdb reanalysed the PCR reads using MiXCR and keeps one entry per CDR3 protein. The sample lists nearly 550,000 distinct CDR3 sequences, around 16% occurring once. In this sample, this clonotype turned up a few times. This TCR was recovered from a human donor who donated a stem cell graft to a child with acute lymphoblastic leukemia. J is TRBJ2-7 and V is TRBV29-1; D is possibly TRBD2 (5 bases). The sequenced sample was PBMCs from the stem cell graft donor, obtained from the stem cell graft. The CDR3 spells CSVETAYGDEQYF. The CDR3 bases are TGCAGCGTTGAAACGGCCTACGGGGACGAGCAGTACTTC.